This is a list of T cell receptor beta chains from one sample in a study of memory CD4+ T cells and cytomegalovirus serostatus. Profiled with immunoSEQ multiplex PCR; TCRdb holds only in-frame clones, not every one. The data contain roughly 42,000 clones, 65% to 85% of them singletons. The material sequenced was memory CD4+ T cells from blood. These receptors all come from an adult in good health and CMV-seronegative. Each CDR3 is given with its conserved first and last residue. D genes are given only for firm matches. Where a row states a size, it is once, few, many or the class of an expanded clone; other rows omit it.

size,J,D,V,CDR3,DNA
-,TRBJ2-3,TRBD2,TRBV9,CASSATSSGGARTDTQYF,TGTGCCAGCAGCGCGACCTCCAGCGGGGGGGCGAGAACAGATACGCAGTATTTT
-,TRBJ1-3,TRBD1,TRBV5-1,CASSPGQSNTIYF,TGCGCCAGCAGCCCGGGACAGTCAAACACCATATATTTT
-,TRBJ1-5,TRBD1,TRBV6-1,CASSARGPGQPQHF,TGTGCCAGCAGCGCCAGGGGGCCGGGACAGCCCCAGCATTTT
-,TRBJ2-1,TRBD2,TRBV7-9,CASTPWTSNTNEQFF,TGTGCCAGCACCCCATGGACTAGCAACACCAATGAGCAGTTCTTC
-,TRBJ1-1,TRBD1,TRBV29-1,CSVDFGQGYTEAFF,TGCAGCGTTGATTTTGGACAGGGTTACACTGAAGCTTTCTTT
-,TRBJ2-1,-,TRBV11-2,CASTYGGAPYNEQFF,TGTGCCAGCACCTATGGGGGCGCCCCGTACAATGAGCAGTTCTTC
-,TRBJ2-3,-,TRBV6-1,CASKQVYSTDTQYF,TGTGCCAGCAAACAGGTTTATTCCACAGATACGCAGTATTTT
-,TRBJ1-2,-,TRBV5-4,CASSSGSGYGYTF,TGTGCCAGCAGCTCGGGGAGTGGCTATGGCTACACCTTC
-,TRBJ2-3,TRBD2,TRBV5-1,CASNLWGGSTDTQYF,TGCGCCAGCAACCTTTGGGGGGGTAGCACAGATACGCAGTATTTT
-,TRBJ1-2,TRBD1,TRBV2,CASTPNGQGDGYTF,TGTGCCAGCACCCCGAACGGACAGGGAGATGGCTACACCTTC
-,TRBJ2-7,TRBD1,TRBV5-5,CASRSGDRVLDEQYF,TGTGCCAGCAGGAGTGGAGACAGGGTGCTCGACGAGCAGTACTTC
-,TRBJ2-7,-,TRBV5-5,CASSLRTAYIYEQYF,TGTGCCAGCAGCTTGAGGACAGCCTATATCTACGAGCAGTACTTC
-,TRBJ2-2,TRBD2,TRBV11-2,CASSSPSGGGTGELFF,TGTGCCAGCAGCTCCCCTTCGGGGGGAGGAACCGGGGAGCTGTTTTTT
-,TRBJ2-7,-,TRBV5-6,CASSLYEAYEQYF,TGTGCCAGCAGCTTGTATGAGGCCTACGAGCAGTACTTC
-,TRBJ2-6,TRBD1,TRBV5-1,CASRAGTGSGANVLTF,TGCGCCAGCAGGGCCGGGACAGGCTCTGGGGCCAACGTCCTGACTTTC
-,TRBJ1-5,-,TRBV28,CASSLSLGSGRTDNQPQHF,TGTGCCAGCAGTTTAAGTCTGGGTTCGGGGCGGACAGACAATCAGCCCCAGCATTTT
-,TRBJ2-3,-,TRBV6-1,CASSEPRGKNTQYF,TGTGCCAGCAGTGAACCCCGGGGGAAAAATACGCAGTATTTT
few,TRBJ2-3,TRBD2,TRBV19,CASSPYGGLAGAFLEADTQYF,TGTGCCAGTAGTCCTTATGGGGGACTAGCGGGGGCCTTCCTCGAGGCAGATACGCAGTATTTT
-,TRBJ2-1,TRBD2,TRBV10-2,CASSAPGTRYYNEQFF,TGCGCCAGCAGTGCCCCCGGGACTAGGTACTACAATGAGCAGTTCTTC
-,TRBJ2-1,-,TRBV9,CASSPWGSGQFF,TGTGCCAGCAGCCCTTGGGGGTCGGGGCAGTTCTTC
-,TRBJ2-7,TRBD2,TRBV28,CASTLAGAIYEQYF,TGTGCCAGCACACTAGCGGGGGCAATCTACGAGCAGTACTTC
few,TRBJ1-2,-,TRBV7-2,CASSLRDPRRQGGYTF,TGTGCCAGCAGCTTAAGAGACCCCCGTCGGCAGGGCGGCTACACCTTC
-,TRBJ2-2,-,TRBV7-8,CASSLGQNTGELFF,TGTGCCAGCAGCTTAGGCCAGAACACCGGGGAGCTGTTTTTT
-,TRBJ1-6,TRBD1,TRBV10-3,CAISGQANNSPLHF,TGTGCCATCAGCGGACAGGCAAATAATTCACCCCTCCACTTT